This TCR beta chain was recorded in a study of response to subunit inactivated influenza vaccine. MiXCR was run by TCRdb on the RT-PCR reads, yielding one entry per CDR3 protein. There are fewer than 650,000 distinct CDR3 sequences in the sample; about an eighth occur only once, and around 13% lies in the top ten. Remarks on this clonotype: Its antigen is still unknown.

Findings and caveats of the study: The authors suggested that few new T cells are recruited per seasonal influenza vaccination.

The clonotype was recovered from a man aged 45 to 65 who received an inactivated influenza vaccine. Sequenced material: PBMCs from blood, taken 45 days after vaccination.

The CDR3 region has the DNA TGTGCCAGCAGTTTCTCTGGGACCACACCTGAAGCTTTCTTT. It specifies CASSFSGTTPEAFF. This chain joins TRBV27 and TRBJ1-1; a weak D match, TRBD1 (5 bases). V gave up 3 bases and J gave up 6 bases, with 14 bases separating them. The CDR3 is 14 amino acids. The germline CDR1 and CDR2 sequences are MNHEY and SMNVEV (reference sequence).